These T cell receptor beta chains were read from a single sample in a study of blood T cell repertoires in COVID-19. The data were produced by immunoSEQ multiplex PCR, yet TCRdb's version contains in-frame clones alone and is incomplete. The table lists some 90,000 clones, 75% to 90% of them singletons. The sequenced material came from peripheral blood. The receptors shown here come from a woman of 80 years or more with acute or convalescent COVID-19. Each CDR3 is given with its conserved first and last residue. D genes are given only for firm matches. Clone size appears in some rows only: once, few, many, or a class for an expanded clone.

J gene | V gene | D gene | clone size | CDR3 protein | CDR3 DNA
TRBJ1-5 | TRBV10-3 | - | - | CAISNRGMDQPQHF | TGTGCCATCAGTAATCGGGGGATGGATCAGCCCCAGCATTTT
TRBJ2-3 | TRBV12-5 | TRBD2 | once | CASGFSASGGADTQYF | TGTGCTAGTGGTTTCTCAGCTAGCGGGGGGGCCGATACGCAGTATTTT
TRBJ2-1 | TRBV12-5 | - | - | CASGIGARDEQFF | TGTGCTAGTGGAATAGGGGCACGCGATGAGCAGTTCTTC
TRBJ2-1 | TRBV6-1 | - | - | CASSEFGQSPYNEQFF | TGTGCCAGCAGTGAATTTGGGCAGAGTCCCTACAATGAGCAGTTCTTC
TRBJ2-5 | TRBV2 | - | - | CASSRRMTPGGTQYF | TGTGCCAGCAGCCGTCGAATGACCCCTGGAGGGACCCAGTACTTC
TRBJ2-1 | TRBV18 | - | few | CASSPGLNNEQFF | TGTGCCAGCTCACCAGGACTCAACAATGAGCAGTTCTTC
TRBJ1-5 | TRBV6-6 | - | - | CASSYSVEGYNQPQHF | TGTGCCAGCAGTTACTCGGTAGAGGGATACAATCAGCCCCAGCATTTT
TRBJ1-1 | TRBV12-5 | - | - | CASGLSGRRTEAFF | TGTGCTAGTGGTTTGTCGGGGAGACGCACTGAAGCTTTCTTT
TRBJ1-4 | TRBV19 | TRBD1 | - | CASSIRDRGEKLFF | TGTGCCAGTAGTATCCGGGACAGGGGCGAAAAACTGTTTTTT
TRBJ2-7 | TRBV5-1 | - | - | CASSLVLGGYEQYF | TGCGCCAGCAGCTTGGTGCTAGGGGGCTACGAGCAGTACTTC
TRBJ2-7 | TRBV7-2 | TRBD2 | - | CASSPPSGGGYEQYF | TGTGCCAGCAGCCCCCCTAGCGGGGGGGGGTACGAGCAGTACTTC
TRBJ2-1 | TRBV30 | TRBD2 | - | CACKRGSSYNEQFF | TGTGCCTGTAAGCGGGGGTCCTCCTACAATGAGCAGTTCTTC
TRBJ1-5 | TRBV27 | TRBD1 | - | CASSPQRGTGPYSNQPQHF | TGTGCCAGCAGTCCACAAAGAGGGACAGGGCCATATAGCAATCAGCCCCAGCATTTT
TRBJ1-2 | TRBV4-2 | - | - | CASSQERIHNYGYTF | TGTGCCAGCAGCCAAGAGAGGATCCATAACTATGGCTACACCTTC
TRBJ1-2 | TRBV6-1 | - | - | CASSEAWETGYGYTF | TGTGCCAGCAGTGAAGCGTGGGAGACTGGCTATGGCTACACCTTC
TRBJ1-4 | TRBV5-6 | TRBD1 | - | CASSQGALGEKLFF | TGTGCCAGCAGCCAGGGGGCGCTGGGAGAAAAACTGTTTTTT
TRBJ1-1 | TRBV7-9 | - | once | CASSPVWEGAEAFF | TGTGCCAGCAGCCCGGTGTGGGAGGGGGCTGAAGCTTTCTTT
TRBJ1-4 | TRBV7-9 | - | - | CASSPEGEKLFF | TGTGCCAGCAGCCCTGAGGGAGAAAAACTGTTTTTT
TRBJ1-6 | TRBV6-5 | - | - | CASSPNYNSPLHF | TGTGCCAGCAGTCCTAATTATAATTCACCCCTCCACTTT
TRBJ2-7 | TRBV27 | - | - | CASSLQGQGYEQYF | TGTGCCAGCAGTCTACAGGGCCAGGGGTACGAGCAGTACTTC
TRBJ2-5 | TRBV27 | TRBD2 | - | CASSPGGQETQYF | TGTGCCAGCAGTCCGGGAGGGCAAGAGACCCAGTACTTC
TRBJ2-5 | TRBV19 | - | - | CASSTRTVQETQYF | TGTGCCAGTAGTACCCGGACTGTTCAAGAGACCCAGTACTTC
TRBJ1-1 | TRBV6-5 | - | - | CASSYQATTNTEAFF | TGTGCCAGCAGTTACCAGGCGACAACGAACACTGAAGCTTTCTTT
TRBJ2-2 | TRBV10-3 | TRBD2 | - | CAIRASGGANTGELFF | TGTGCCATCAGGGCTAGCGGGGGTGCGAACACCGGGGAGCTGTTTTTT
TRBJ2-5 | TRBV3-1/TRBV3-2 | - | few | CASSQVEGTNLQETQYF | TGTGCCAGCAGCCAAGTGGAGGGAACGAACCTTCAAGAGACCCAGTACTTC
TRBJ2-3 | TRBV5-4 | TRBD2 | once | CASSKGAGGATDTQYF | TGTGCCAGCAGCAAAGGAGCGGGGGGGGCTACAGATACGCAGTATTTT
TRBJ2-7 | TRBV1 | - | - | CTSSPGTILSYEQYF | TGCACCAGCAGCCCCGGGACTATCCTTTCCTACGAGCAGTACTTC
TRBJ1-4 | TRBV5-5 | - | - | CASSLVTGLRKLFF | TGTGCCAGCAGCTTGGTGACAGGTCTGAGGAAACTGTTTTTT
TRBJ1-1 | TRBV15 | - | few | CATSRDRGGRGTEAFF | TGTGCCACCAGCAGAGATAGGGGGGGCAGAGGAACTGAAGCTTTCTTT
TRBJ1-2 | TRBV19 | TRBD1 | - | CACTGQGARGYTF | TGTGCCTGTACAGGGCAGGGGGCGCGCGGCTACACCTTC
TRBJ2-1 | TRBV3-1/TRBV3-2 | - | - | CASSHRDTYNEQFF | TGTGCCAGCAGCCACCGGGACACCTACAATGAGCAGTTCTTC
TRBJ1-2 | TRBV10-3 | TRBD1 | - | CAIRENRGGNYGYTF | TGTGCCATCAGGGAGAACAGGGGAGGCAACTATGGCTACACCTTC
TRBJ2-3 | TRBV9 | TRBD2 | - | CASTLGLAGGTDTQYF | TGTGCCAGCACCCTGGGACTAGCGGGGGGCACAGATACGCAGTATTTT
TRBJ2-7 | TRBV30 | - | - | CACYQGYEQYF | TGTGCCTGTTATCAGGGTTACGAGCAGTACTTC
TRBJ2-1 | TRBV11-2 | TRBD2 | - | CASSRSLGGASYNEQFF | TGTGCCAGCAGCCGCAGCCTCGGGGGGGCGTCCTACAATGAGCAGTTCTTC
TRBJ1-1 | TRBV12-3/TRBV12-4 | - | - | CASSLGGPPEAFF | TGTGCCAGCAGTTTAGGGGGCCCTCCTGAAGCTTTCTTT
TRBJ1-5 | TRBV2 | - | - | CASSPESNQPQHF | TGTGCCAGCAGTCCCGAGAGCAATCAGCCCCAGCATTTT
TRBJ2-7 | TRBV2 | TRBD2 | - | CASSSRLAGGLTYEQYF | TGTGCCAGCAGTTCCAGACTAGCGGGGGGCCTTACCTACGAGCAGTACTTC
TRBJ1-2 | TRBV9 | - | - | CASSVARGPNYGYTF | TGTGCCAGCAGCGTAGCCAGGGGACCTAACTATGGCTACACCTTC
TRBJ1-6 | TRBV19 | TRBD1 | - | CASTAGTGVSPLHF | TGTGCCAGCACTGCCGGGACAGGGGTTTCACCCCTCCACTTT
TRBJ1-1 | TRBV5-4 | TRBD1 | - | CASTQTIKTGSTEAFF | TGTGCCAGCACCCAGACCATAAAGACAGGGTCCACTGAAGCTTTCTTT
TRBJ2-1 | TRBV10-1 | TRBD2 | - | CASSVAGGIEQFF | TGCGCCAGCAGTGTCGCGGGGGGTATTGAGCAGTTCTTC
TRBJ2-3 | TRBV7-2 | - | - | CASSHYKSSTDTQYF | TGTGCCAGCAGCCACTACAAATCTAGCACAGATACGCAGTATTTT
TRBJ2-1 | TRBV5-1 | TRBD2 | - | CASAMGLAEYNEQFF | TGCGCCAGCGCCATGGGACTAGCGGAGTACAATGAGCAGTTCTTC
TRBJ1-3 | TRBV13 | - | once | CASSSRSSGNTIYF | TGTGCCAGCAGCTCCCGGAGCTCTGGAAACACCATATATTTT
TRBJ1-1 | TRBV7-3 | TRBD1 | - | CASSRGQGFKAFF | TGTGCCAGCAGCAGGGGACAGGGGTTCAAAGCTTTCTTT
TRBJ2-1 | TRBV18 | TRBD2 | - | CASSPGLAGRGEQFF | TGTGCCAGCTCCCCCGGACTAGCGGGGAGAGGTGAGCAGTTCTTC
TRBJ1-1 | TRBV11-3 | - | once | CASSFLLRGMNTEAFF | TGTGCCAGCAGCTTTTTATTGCGGGGCATGAACACTGAAGCTTTCTTT
TRBJ2-2 | TRBV10-3 | TRBD2 | few | CAISPRTSDSTGELFF | TGTGCCATCAGCCCGCGGACTAGCGATTCCACCGGGGAGCTGTTTTTT
TRBJ2-1 | TRBV21-1 | - | - | CASSSSGQGAHEQFF | TGTGCCAGCAGCAGTTCCGGACAGGGGGCCCATGAGCAGTTCTTC
TRBJ2-7 | TRBV20-1 | - | - | CSARFSSEQYF | TGCAGTGCTAGGTTTTCCTCCGAGCAGTACTTC
TRBJ2-7 | TRBV5-6 | - | - | CASSFLFQGHHYEQYF | TGTGCCAGCAGCTTCCTTTTCCAGGGACACCATTACGAGCAGTACTTC
TRBJ1-2 | TRBV10-1 | TRBD1 | - | CASSGDRVEGYTF | TGCGCCAGCAGTGGGGACAGGGTCGAAGGCTACACCTTC
TRBJ1-5 | TRBV5-1 | TRBD1 | few | CASSLGPTGDNQPQHF | TGCGCCAGCAGCTTGGGGCCAACAGGGGACAATCAGCCCCAGCATTTT
TRBJ2-2 | TRBV7-2 | - | once | CASSTRAGELFF | TGTGCCAGCAGCACCAGGGCCGGGGAGCTGTTTTTT
TRBJ2-3 | TRBV9 | - | - | CASSVEGGAGNTQYF | TGTGCCAGCAGCGTAGAGGGCGGCGCGGGAAATACGCAGTATTTT
TRBJ2-7 | TRBV10-3 | TRBD2 | few | CAISGGLAGDEQYF | TGTGCCATCAGTGGGGGGCTAGCGGGAGACGAGCAGTACTTC